This T cell receptor beta chain was recorded in a study of T-cell reconstitution after alpha-beta-depleted transplantation in children. This CDR3 region has 13 residues. Trimming pared 7 bases from V and 3 bases from J, leaving 10 bases between. The germline V gene encodes CDR1 SNHLY and CDR2 FYNNEI. The TCRbeta library was prepared with unique molecular identifiers. TCRdb re-called the PCR reads with MiXCR, one entry per CDR3 protein. In the table there are over 400,000 distinct CDR3 sequences, around 12% of which are singletons. The TCR originated in a human donor who donated a stem cell graft to a child with combined immunodeficiency. The rearrangement links TRBV2 to TRBJ1-5, with TRBD1 as a possible D gene (6 bases). This specimen consisted of PBMCs from the stem cell graft donor, obtained from the stem cell graft. CDR3 nucleotides: TGTGCCAGCACCCAGGGGTCCAATCAGCCCCAGCATTTT. This translates into CASTQGSNQPQHF.